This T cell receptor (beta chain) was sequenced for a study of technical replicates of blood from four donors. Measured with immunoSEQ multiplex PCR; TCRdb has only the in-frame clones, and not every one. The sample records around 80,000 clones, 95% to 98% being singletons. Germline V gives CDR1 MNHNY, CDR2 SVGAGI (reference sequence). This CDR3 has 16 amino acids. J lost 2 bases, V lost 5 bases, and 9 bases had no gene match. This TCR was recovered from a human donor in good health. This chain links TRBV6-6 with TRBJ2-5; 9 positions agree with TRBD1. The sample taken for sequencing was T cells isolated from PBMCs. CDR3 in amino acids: CASSLGTGIGQETQYF. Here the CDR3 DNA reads TGTGCCAGCAGTCTTGGGACAGGGATAGGACAAGAGACCCAGTACTTC.